Below are 27 T cell receptor beta chains sequenced from a single sample in a study of T cell responses to AZD1222 COVID-19 vaccine. Sequencing was performed with immunoSEQ multiplex PCR; in TCRdb, only in-frame clones are kept and a portion is missing. Of 180,000 or so clones in the sample, approximately 95% were seen once. Source: peripheral blood, taken 28 days after the second dose of the MenACWY control vaccine. These TCRs come from an adult who received the MenACWY meningococcal vaccine as a control.

The chain uses TRBV14 and TRBJ2-7, with D perhaps matching TRBD1 (5 bases). V was trimmed by 5 bases and J by 2 bases, leaving 13 bases between them. The CDR3 runs to 14 residues. CDR1 SGHDN and CDR2 FVKESK come from the germline V gene. The CDR3 here is CASSSDSLAYEQYF. As DNA, the CDR3 is TGTGCCAGCAGCTCCGACAGCCTTGCCTACGAGCAGTACTTC. Complete variable domain (other parts from reference TRBV14 and TRBJ2-7): EAGVTQFPSHSVIEKGQTVTLRCDPISGHDNLYWYRRVMGKEIKFLLHFVKESKQDESGMPNNRFLAERTGGTYSTLKVQPAELEDSGVYFCASSSDSLAYEQYFGPGTRLTVT.

V and J are TRBV29-1 and TRBJ1-1; D gene ambiguous. Trimming removed 7 bases at V and 4 bases at J, with 13 bases between. CDR1 is SQVTM, CDR2 ANQGSEA, per germline. This CDR3 region has 12 residues. The CDR3 loop is CSGAQVGTEAFF. The CDR3 DNA reads TGCAGCGGAGCCCAGGTCGGCACTGAAGCTTTCTTT.

The V call is TRBV12-5, the J call TRBJ1-4, with D possibly being TRBD1 (6 bases). With 6 bases removed from V and 3 bases from J, the gap between germline ends came to 11 bases. The CDR3 has 14 amino acids. In germline, CDR1 is LGHNT, CDR2 FRNRAP. The DNA for the CDR3 is TGTGCTAGTGGACAGGGTTCGGCTAATGAAAAACTGTTTTTT. Protein product: CASGQGSANEKLFF.

This clone was seen a single time. The chain carries TRBV19 and TRBJ1-1, with D perhaps matching TRBD1 (5 bases). Germline loops: CDR1 LNHDA, CDR2 SQIVND (reference sequence). The V gene lost 5 bases and the J gene lost 5 bases, with 12 bases spanning the gap. This CDR3 has 13 amino acids. In DNA, the CDR3 is TGTGCCAGTAGTGAACAGAAGGGGACTGAAGCTTTCTTT. It yields the protein CASSEQKGTEAFF.

This rearrangement joins TRBV5-5 to TRBJ1-1; 8 bases fit TRBD1. This CDR3 is 15 amino acids long. In germline, CDR1 is SGHKS, CDR2 YYEKEE (reference sequence). The junction had 8 bases not matched to a gene; V was cut back by 4 bases and J by 3 bases. CDR3 region: CASSPRDRSDTEAFF. CDR3 in DNA: TGTGCCAGCAGCCCTCGGGACAGGTCGGACACTGAAGCTTTCTTT.

The chain links TRBV7-2 to TRBJ1-2, with 10 positions matching TRBD1. Germline V gene data show CDR1 as SGHTA and CDR2 as FQGNSA. Trimming took 1 base from V and 3 from J; bases not matched to a gene: 5. This CDR3 region has 16 residues. CDR3 amino acids: CASSLGDRGQHYGYTF. The CDR3 nucleotides read TGTGCCAGCAGCTTAGGGGACAGGGGCCAACACTATGGCTACACCTTC.

The rearrangement joins TRBV12-5 to TRBJ2-7; D is undetermined. This CDR3 has 12 amino acids. Germline loops: CDR1 LGHNT, CDR2 FRNRAP. Trimming shortened V by 1 base and J by 7 bases, and 8 bases separated the two germline ends. The CDR3 DNA reads as TGTGCTAGTGGTTTGGCGCTGTGGGAGCAGTACTTC. This codes for CASGLALWEQYF.

The chain employs TRBV5-1 and TRBJ2-3; D remains unclear. The germline V and J ends were trimmed by 4 bases and 1 base, with 10 bases remaining between them. CDR3 length: 14 amino acids. Germline values: CDR1 SGHRS, CDR2 YFSETQ. The CDR3 sequence: CASSPDRGTDTQYF. The CDR3 DNA is TGCGCCAGCAGCCCGGACCGAGGCACAGATACGCAGTATTTT.

The chain uses TRBV19 and TRBJ1-2, with 8 nucleotides matching TRBD1. V was pared by 8 bases and J by 7 bases, with 9 bases of the junction left unmatched. The CDR3 spans 13 residues. Germline V gives CDR1 LNHDA, CDR2 SQIVND (reference sequence). This CDR3 is CASRTTGDFGYTF. CDR3 sequence (DNA): TGTGCCAGTCGAACGACAGGGGACTTTGGCTACACCTTC.

The V and J genes are TRBV11-2 and TRBJ2-5; 7 bases match TRBD2. Germline V gene data show CDR1 as SGHAT and CDR2 as FQNNGV. V gave up 4 bases and J gave up 7 bases; unmatched junction bases: 12. The CDR3 spans 15 residues. CDR3 nucleotides: TGTGCCAGCAGCTCCCGGGCCAGCTCGGGGGGGACCCAGTACTTC. Amino acid sequence: CASSSRASSGGTQYF.

The rearrangement links TRBV18 to TRBJ2-3; 7 bases map to TRBD2. In germline, CDR1 is KGHSH, CDR2 LQKENI. J was trimmed by 6 bases and V by 0 bases; bases with no gene match: 9. This CDR3 is 16 amino acids long. This CDR3 reads CASSPPETSTPDTQYF. DNA for the CDR3: TGTGCCAGCTCACCACCGGAGACTAGCACCCCTGATACGCAGTATTTT. The variable domain in full, completed from reference TRBV18 and TRBJ2-3, reads NAGVMQNPRHLVRRRGQEARLRCSPMKGHSHVYWYRQLPEEGLKFMVYLQKENIIDESGMPKERFSAEFPKEGPSILRIQQVVRGDSAAYFCASSPPETSTPDTQYFGPGTRLTVL.

The sample holds one count of this clone. The chain recombines TRBV12-5 with TRBJ1-2; 7 positions match TRBD1. Germline-derived CDR1 and CDR2 are LGHNT and FRNRAP. V trimming: 1 base; J trimming: 4 bases; junction bases outside the gene matches: 3. This CDR3 has 14 amino acids. As DNA, the CDR3 is TGTGCTAGTGGTTTGGCGGGGACAGTCTATGGCTACACCTTC. Residues: CASGLAGTVYGYTF.

The chain is built from TRBV25-1 and TRBJ2-5; 8 nucleotides align to TRBD1. The CDR3 covers 15 residues. Germline CDR1 is MGHDK and CDR2 is SYGVNS. The trim removed 9 bases at V and 2 bases at J, leaving 11 bases unmatched. The chain's CDR3 is CARSKWDRQQETQYF. The CDR3 coding sequence is TGTGCCAGAAGTAAGTGGGACAGGCAACAAGAGACCCAGTACTTC.

The genes are TRBV6-5 and TRBJ1-2; D unresolved. Germline assignment: CDR1 MNHEY and CDR2 SVGAGI. V dropped 2 bases and J dropped 6 bases, with 13 bases sitting between them. The CDR3 totals 14 residues. CDR3 DNA sequence: TGTGCCAGCAGTTACCTGGACGTAAGGAATGGCTACACCTTC. The encoded protein is CASSYLDVRNGYTF.

Only one count was recorded for this clone. CDR3 sequence: CASSQEPEGPGNTIYF. Written as DNA, the CDR3 is TGCGCCAGCAGCCAAGAACCCGAAGGGCCTGGAAACACCATATATTTT. This chain connects TRBV4-1 to TRBJ1-3; D remains unclear. This CDR3 region has 16 residues. Germline CDR1 is MGHRA and CDR2 is YSYEKL. The V end was cut by 0 bases, the J end by 2 bases, with 11 bases between.

The rearrangement uses TRBV15 and TRBJ2-7; 8 bases map to TRBD1. V lost 2 bases to trimming and J lost 5 bases; unmatched junction nucleotides: 11. Germline assignment: CDR1 LNHNV and CDR2 YYDKDF (reference sequence). The CDR3 totals 16 residues. This chain's CDR3 is CATSRSQDRVTNEQYF. CDR3 DNA: TGTGCCACCAGCAGATCTCAGGACAGGGTGACGAACGAGCAGTACTTC.

The chain carries TRBV7-8 and TRBJ1-5; D remains ambiguous. V was cut by 0 bases and J by 6 bases, with 12 bases left in between. The CDR3 contains 15 residues. Looked up from germline, CDR1 is SGHVS and CDR2 is FQNEAQ. The DNA for the CDR3 is TGTGCCAGCAGCTTAGCGATCCCGACGGGTCAGCCCCAGCATTTT. This encodes CASSLAIPTGQPQHF.

This clone was counted only a few times. The rearrangement joins TRBV6-5 to TRBJ2-7; D uncertain. This CDR3 comprises 15 residues. Trimming left V 8 bases short and J 2 bases short, with 19 bases between. Germline V gene sequence: CDR1 MNHEY, CDR2 SVGAGI. In DNA, the CDR3 is TGTGCCAGCCAACAGTCGCGACGGTCAGCCTACGAGCAGTACTTC. This codes for CASQQSRRSAYEQYF.

This clone has more than one count but fewer than ten. The V call is TRBV7-9, the J call TRBJ1-2, with a tentative D call TRBD1 (5 bases). The CDR3 contains 11 residues. Germline CDR1 is SEHNR and CDR2 is FQNEAQ (reference sequence). Trimming removed 11 bases from V and 3 bases from J, with 10 bases in between. CDR3 DNA: TGTGCCGTACGGGGCTACTATGGCTACACCTTC. This sequence encodes CAVRGYYGYTF.

The chain employs TRBV3-1 (or the pseudogene TRBV3-2) and TRBJ1-1; D not certain. This CDR3 has 15 residues. Germline V gene data show CDR1 as LGHDT and CDR2 as YNNKEL (reference sequence). Trimming stripped 1 base from V and 1 base from J, with 10 bases between. In DNA form, the CDR3 reads TGTGCCAGCAGCCAAGCCTCGTGGGCGAACACTGAAGCTTTCTTT. Its protein is CASSQASWANTEAFF.

The J gene is TRBJ1-1, the V gene TRBV2; possible D gene TRBD1, 5 bases. V was pared by 6 bases and J by 0 bases, with 14 bases between. The CDR3 is 15 amino acids. Germline-derived CDR1 and CDR2 are SNHLY and FYNNEI. This CDR3 is CASSLNRLMNTEAFF. The CDR3 region has the DNA TGTGCCAGCAGCCTTAACAGGTTAATGAACACTGAAGCTTTCTTT. The whole variable domain, filled in from reference TRBV2 and TRBJ1-1, reads EPEVTQTPSHQVTQMGQEVILRCVPISNHLYFYWYRQILGQKVEFLVSFYNNEISEKSEIFDDQFSVERPDGSNFTLKIRSTKLEDSAMYFCASSLNRLMNTEAFFGQGTRLTVV.

The CDR3 region has the DNA TGTGCCAGCAGTTACTCGAATGTGGGACAGGGGAATCGGGCTTTCTTT. Its translation: CASSYSNVGQGNRAFF. The chain combines TRBV6-5 with TRBJ1-1, with TRBD1 matching 10 bases. This CDR3 is 16 amino acids long. Germline values: CDR1 MNHEY, CDR2 SVGAGI. Trimming removed 0 bases from V and 11 bases from J; junction bases left unmatched: 12.

This chain connects TRBV6-5 to TRBJ2-4; D is unresolved. V lost 7 bases to trimming and J lost 5 bases, with 15 bases between them. Germline loops: CDR1 MNHEY, CDR2 SVGAGI. This CDR3 spans 14 amino acids. CDR3 residues: CASNGAARQNIQYF. The CDR3 nucleotides are TGTGCCAGCAACGGCGCGGCCCGTCAAAACATTCAGTACTTC.

The chain recombines TRBV5-8 with TRBJ1-4, with D unresolved. This CDR3 region has 16 residues. Germline V gene sequence: CDR1 SGHTS, CDR2 YDEGEE. V lost 2 bases and J 0 bases, leaving 11 bases between the germline ends. The DNA for the CDR3 is TGTGCCAGCAGCTTCGGCACCGGTGCAACTAATGAAAAACTGTTTTTT. The encoded protein is CASSFGTGATNEKLFF.

The chain employs TRBV18 and TRBJ2-5, with D perhaps TRBD1 or TRBD2 (5 bases each). Germline V CDR1 and CDR2: KGHSH, LQKENI. V was cut by 5 bases and J by 5 bases, with 15 bases left in between. The CDR3 extends over 14 amino acids. The CDR3 sequence is CASSLTGTRETQYF. The CDR3 region has the DNA TGTGCCAGCTCATTAACCGGGACCCGGGAGACCCAGTACTTC.

The chain is built from TRBV19 and TRBJ1-5, with D uncertain. This CDR3 is built from 16 residues. CDR1 and CDR2 (germline): LNHDA, SQIVND (reference sequence). Deletions cut 1 base from V and 2 bases from J, with 12 bases between. The CDR3 reads CASSIVRGSGNQPQHF. DNA for the CDR3: TGTGCCAGTAGTATAGTAAGAGGGTCGGGCAATCAGCCCCAGCATTTT. Filled out from reference TRBV19 and TRBJ1-5, the complete variable domain reads DGGITQSPKYLFRKEGQNVTLSCEQNLNHDAMYWYRQDPGQGLRLIYYSQIVNDFQKGDIAEGYSVSREKKESFPLTVTSAQKNPTAFYLCASSIVRGSGNQPQHFGDGTRLSIL.

The V call is TRBV19, the J call TRBJ1-3, with no clear D. Germline CDR1 is LNHDA and CDR2 is SQIVND (reference sequence). There are 14 residues in the CDR3. Trimming stripped 3 bases from V and 4 bases from J, with 10 bases between. The CDR3 bases are TGTGCCAGTAGTATCACGCCGCAGGGAAACACCATATATTTT. It is translated as CASSITPQGNTIYF.